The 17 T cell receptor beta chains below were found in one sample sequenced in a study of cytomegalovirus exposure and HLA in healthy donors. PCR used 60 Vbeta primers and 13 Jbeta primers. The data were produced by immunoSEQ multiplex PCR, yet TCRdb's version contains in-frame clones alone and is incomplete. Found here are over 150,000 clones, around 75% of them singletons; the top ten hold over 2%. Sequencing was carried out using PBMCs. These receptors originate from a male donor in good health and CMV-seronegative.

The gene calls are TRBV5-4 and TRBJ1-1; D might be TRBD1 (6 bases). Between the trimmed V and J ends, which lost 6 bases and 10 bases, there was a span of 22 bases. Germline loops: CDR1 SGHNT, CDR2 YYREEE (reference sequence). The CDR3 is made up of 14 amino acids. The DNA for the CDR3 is TGTGCCAGCACCAATTGGGGGCAGAAAATAGCAGCTTTCTTT. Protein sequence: CASTNWGQKIAAFF.

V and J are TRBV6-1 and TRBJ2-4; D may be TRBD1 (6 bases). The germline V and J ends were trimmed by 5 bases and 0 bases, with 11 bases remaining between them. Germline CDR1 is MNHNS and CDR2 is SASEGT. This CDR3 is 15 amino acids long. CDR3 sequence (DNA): TGTGCCAGCAGTAACCTGGACAGAGCCAAAAACATTCAGTACTTC. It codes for CASSNLDRAKNIQYF.

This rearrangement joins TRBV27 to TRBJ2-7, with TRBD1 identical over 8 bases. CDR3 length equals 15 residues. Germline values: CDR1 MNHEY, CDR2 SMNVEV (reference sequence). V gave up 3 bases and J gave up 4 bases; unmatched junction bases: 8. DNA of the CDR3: TGTGCCAGCAGTTTCTCCGGGACAGGCCTATACGAGCAGTACTTC. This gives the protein CASSFSGTGLYEQYF.

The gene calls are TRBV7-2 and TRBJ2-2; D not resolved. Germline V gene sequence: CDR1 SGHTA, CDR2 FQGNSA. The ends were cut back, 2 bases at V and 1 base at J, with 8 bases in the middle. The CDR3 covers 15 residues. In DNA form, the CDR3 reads TGTGCCAGCAGCTTACGTCAGATGAACACCGGGGAGCTGTTTTTT. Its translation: CASSLRQMNTGELFF. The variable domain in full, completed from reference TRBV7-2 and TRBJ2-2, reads GAGVSQSPSNKVTEKGKDVELRCDPISGHTALYWYRQSLGQGLEFLIYFQGNSAPDKSGLPSDRFSAERTGGSVSTLTIQRTQQEDSAVYLCASSLRQMNTGELFFGEGSRLTVL.

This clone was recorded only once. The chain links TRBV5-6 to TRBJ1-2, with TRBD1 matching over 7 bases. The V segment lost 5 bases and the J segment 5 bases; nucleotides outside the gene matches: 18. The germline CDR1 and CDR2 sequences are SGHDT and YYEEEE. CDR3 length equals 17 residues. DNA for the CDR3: TGTGCCAGCAGACGACTGGGCCTTAGACAGGGAACTTATGGCTACACCTTC. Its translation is CASRRLGLRQGTYGYTF.

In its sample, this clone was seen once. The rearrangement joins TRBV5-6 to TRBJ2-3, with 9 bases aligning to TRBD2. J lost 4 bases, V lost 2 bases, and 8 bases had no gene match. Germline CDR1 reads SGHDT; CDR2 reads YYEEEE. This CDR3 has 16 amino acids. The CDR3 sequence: CASSLFGGGAADTQYF. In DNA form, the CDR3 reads TGTGCCAGCAGCTTATTCGGCGGGGGGGCAGCAGATACGCAGTATTTT.

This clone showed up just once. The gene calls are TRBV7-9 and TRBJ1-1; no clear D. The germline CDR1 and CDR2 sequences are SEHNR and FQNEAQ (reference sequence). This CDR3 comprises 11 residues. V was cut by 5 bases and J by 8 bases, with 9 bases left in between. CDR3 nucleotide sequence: TGTGCCAGCAGCCGTGCGACAGAAGCTTTCTTT. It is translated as CASSRATEAFF.

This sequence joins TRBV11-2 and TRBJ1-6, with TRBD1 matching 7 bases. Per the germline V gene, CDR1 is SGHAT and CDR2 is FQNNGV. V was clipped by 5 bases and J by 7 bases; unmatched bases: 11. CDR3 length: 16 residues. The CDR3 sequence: CASSLRRGPANSPLHF. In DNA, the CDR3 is TGTGCCAGCAGCCTTAGAAGGGGGCCAGCGAATTCACCCCTCCACTTT. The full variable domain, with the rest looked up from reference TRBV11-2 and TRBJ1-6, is EAGVAQSPRYKIIEKRQSVAFWCNPISGHATLYWYQQILGQGPKLLIQFQNNGVVDDSQLPKDRFSAERLKGVDSTLKIQPAKLEDSAVYLCASSLRRGPANSPLHFGNGTRLTVT.

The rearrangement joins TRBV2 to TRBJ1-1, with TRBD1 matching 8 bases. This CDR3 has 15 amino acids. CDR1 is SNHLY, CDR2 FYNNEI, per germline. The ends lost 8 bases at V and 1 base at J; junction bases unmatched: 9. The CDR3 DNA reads TGTGCCAGCCATGTCCAGGGGGCTTCGAACACTGAAGCTTTCTTT. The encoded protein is CASHVQGASNTEAFF.

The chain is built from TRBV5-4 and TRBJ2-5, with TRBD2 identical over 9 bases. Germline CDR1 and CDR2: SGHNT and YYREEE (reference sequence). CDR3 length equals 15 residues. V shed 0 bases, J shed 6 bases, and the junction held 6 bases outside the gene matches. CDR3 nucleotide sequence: TGTGCCAGCAGCTTGGCGTTAGCGGGGGCAAAGACCCAGTACTTC. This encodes CASSLALAGAKTQYF.

The CDR3 DNA is TGCGCCAGCAGCTCCCGGGGTCACAATCAGCCCCAGCATTTT. Translating it yields CASSSRGHNQPQHF. This chain connects TRBV4-1 to TRBJ1-5, with D uncertain. The CDR3 is made up of 14 amino acids. Germline assignment: CDR1 MGHRA and CDR2 YSYEKL. Between the trimmed V and J ends, which lost 5 bases and 3 bases, there was a span of 11 bases.

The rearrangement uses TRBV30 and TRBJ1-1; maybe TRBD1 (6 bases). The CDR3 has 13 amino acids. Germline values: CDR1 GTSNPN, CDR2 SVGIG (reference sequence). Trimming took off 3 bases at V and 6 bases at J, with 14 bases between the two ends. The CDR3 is CAWSAFRQAEAFF. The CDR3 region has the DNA TGTGCCTGGAGCGCGTTTAGACAGGCTGAAGCTTTCTTT.

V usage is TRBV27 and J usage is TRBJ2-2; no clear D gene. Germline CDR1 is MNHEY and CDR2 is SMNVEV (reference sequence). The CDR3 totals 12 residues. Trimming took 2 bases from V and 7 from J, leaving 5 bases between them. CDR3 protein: CASSLARGELFF. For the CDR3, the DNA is TGTGCCAGCAGTTTAGCGCGCGGGGAGCTGTTTTTT.

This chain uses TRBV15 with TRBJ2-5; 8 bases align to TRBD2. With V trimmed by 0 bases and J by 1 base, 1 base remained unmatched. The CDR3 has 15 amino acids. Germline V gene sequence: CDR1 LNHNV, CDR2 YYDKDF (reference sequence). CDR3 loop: CATSRELAAQETQYF. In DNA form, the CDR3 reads TGTGCCACCAGCAGAGAACTAGCGGCCCAAGAGACCCAGTACTTC. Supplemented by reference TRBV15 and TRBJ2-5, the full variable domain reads DAMVIQNPRYQVTQFGKPVTLSCSQTLNHNVMYWYQQKSSQAPKLLFHYYDKDFNNEADTPDNFQSRRPNTSFCFLDIRSPGLGDTAMYLCATSRELAAQETQYFGPGTRLLVL.

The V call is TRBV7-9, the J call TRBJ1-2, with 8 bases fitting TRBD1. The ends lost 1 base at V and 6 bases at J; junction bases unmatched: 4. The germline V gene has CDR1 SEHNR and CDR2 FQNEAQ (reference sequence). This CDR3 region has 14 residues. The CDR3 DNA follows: TGTGCCAGCAGCTTAGTGCAGGGGGCGGATGGCTACACCTTC. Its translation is CASSLVQGADGYTF.

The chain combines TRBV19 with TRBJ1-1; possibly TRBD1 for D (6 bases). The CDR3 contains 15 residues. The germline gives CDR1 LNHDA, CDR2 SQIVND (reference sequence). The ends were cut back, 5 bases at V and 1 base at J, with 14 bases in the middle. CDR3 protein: CASSYRQATNTEAFF. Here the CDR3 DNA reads TGTGCCAGTAGTTACCGACAGGCAACGAACACTGAAGCTTTCTTT. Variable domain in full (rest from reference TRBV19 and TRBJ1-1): DGGITQSPKYLFRKEGQNVTLSCEQNLNHDAMYWYRQDPGQGLRLIYYSQIVNDFQKGDIAEGYSVSREKKESFPLTVTSAQKNPTAFYLCASSYRQATNTEAFFGQGTRLTVV.

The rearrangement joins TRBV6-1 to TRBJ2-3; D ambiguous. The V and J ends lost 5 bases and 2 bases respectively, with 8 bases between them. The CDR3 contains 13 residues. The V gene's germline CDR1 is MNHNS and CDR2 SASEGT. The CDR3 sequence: CASSSPFTDTQYF. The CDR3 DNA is TGTGCCAGCAGTAGCCCATTCACAGATACGCAGTATTTT.